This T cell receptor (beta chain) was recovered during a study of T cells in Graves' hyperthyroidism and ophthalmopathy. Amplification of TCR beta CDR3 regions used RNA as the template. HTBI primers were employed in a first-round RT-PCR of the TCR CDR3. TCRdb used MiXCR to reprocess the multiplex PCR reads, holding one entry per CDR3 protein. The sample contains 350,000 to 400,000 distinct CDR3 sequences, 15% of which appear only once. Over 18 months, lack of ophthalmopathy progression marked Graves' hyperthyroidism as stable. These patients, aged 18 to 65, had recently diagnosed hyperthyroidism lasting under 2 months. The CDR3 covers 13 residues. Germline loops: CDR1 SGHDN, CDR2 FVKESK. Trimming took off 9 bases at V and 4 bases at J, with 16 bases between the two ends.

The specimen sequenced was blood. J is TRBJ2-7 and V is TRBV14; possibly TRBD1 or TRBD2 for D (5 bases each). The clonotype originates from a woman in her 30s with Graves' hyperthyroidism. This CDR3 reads CARRDRFFYEQYF. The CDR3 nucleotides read TGTGCCAGACGGGACCGGTTCTTTTACGAGCAGTACTTC.